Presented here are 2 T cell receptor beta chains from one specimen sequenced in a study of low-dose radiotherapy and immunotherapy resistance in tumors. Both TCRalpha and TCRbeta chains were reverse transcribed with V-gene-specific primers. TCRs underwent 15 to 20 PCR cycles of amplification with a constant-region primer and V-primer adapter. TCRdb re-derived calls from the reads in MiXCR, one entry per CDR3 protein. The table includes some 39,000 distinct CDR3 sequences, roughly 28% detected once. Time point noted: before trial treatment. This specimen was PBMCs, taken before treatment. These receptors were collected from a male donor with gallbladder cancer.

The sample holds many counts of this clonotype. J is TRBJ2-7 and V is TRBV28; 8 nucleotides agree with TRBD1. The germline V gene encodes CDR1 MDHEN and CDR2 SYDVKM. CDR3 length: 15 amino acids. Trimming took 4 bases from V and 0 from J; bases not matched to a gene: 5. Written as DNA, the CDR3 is TGTGCCAGCAGTTCGACAGGGGAAAGCTCCTACGAGCAGTACTTC. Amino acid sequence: CASSSTGESSYEQYF.

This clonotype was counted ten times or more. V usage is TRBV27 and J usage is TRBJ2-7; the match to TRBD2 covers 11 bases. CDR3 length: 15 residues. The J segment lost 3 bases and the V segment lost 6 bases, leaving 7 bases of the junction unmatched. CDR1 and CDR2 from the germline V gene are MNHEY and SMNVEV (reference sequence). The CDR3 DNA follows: TGTGCCAGCAGCCGAGGGACTAGCGGAAACTACGAGCAGTACTTC. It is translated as CASSRGTSGNYEQYF.